Below are 26 T cell receptor beta chains sequenced from a single sample in a study of Graves' ophthalmopathy and Graves' hyperthyroidism. Researchers took RNA transcripts and amplified TCR beta CDR3 regions from them. An opening RT-PCR round employed HTBI primers and preceded a second-round multiplex PCR. In TCRdb, the multiplex PCR reads were re-called with MiXCR into one record per CDR3 protein. Among approximately 640,000 distinct CDR3 sequences listed, about two fifths were seen once. Material: peripheral blood. All receptors come from an adult man with Graves' ophthalmopathy.

The gene calls are TRBV20-1 and TRBJ1-2; D unresolved. Trimming left V 6 bases short and J 7 bases short, with 12 bases between. Germline CDR1 and CDR2: DFQATT and SNEGSKA (reference sequence). The CDR3 has 11 residues. The CDR3 protein is CSAGGYSGYTF. CDR3 coding DNA: TGCAGTGCAGGTGGATACAGTGGCTACACCTTC.

This sequence joins TRBV5-6 and TRBJ1-5; 9 bases are a match to TRBD1. V was pared by 2 bases and J by 5 bases, with 8 bases of the junction left unmatched. The CDR3 is made up of 16 amino acids. Germline V lookup: CDR1 SGHDT, CDR2 YYEEEE. CDR3: CASSLSGTGSHQPQHF. The CDR3 bases are TGTGCCAGCAGCTTATCAGGGACAGGGAGCCATCAGCCCCAGCATTTT.

The rearrangement joins TRBV6-6 to TRBJ2-5; 7 nucleotides match TRBD1. The ends lost 6 bases at V and 5 bases at J; junction bases unmatched: 15. In germline, CDR1 is MNHNY, CDR2 SVGAGI (reference sequence). The CDR3 is made up of 16 amino acids. CDR3 sequence (DNA): TGTGCCAGCAGCCTCGCATCGACAGGGAGTTGGGAGACCCAGTACTTC. This gives the protein CASSLASTGSWETQYF.

This clonotype occurred once. This chain uses TRBV2 with TRBJ2-2; TRBD1 matches at 8 bases. The germline V gene has CDR1 SNHLY and CDR2 FYNNEI. The CDR3 totals 18 residues. V shed 7 bases and J 1 base; nucleotides not matched to a gene: 14. CDR3 coding DNA: TGTGCCAGCACCTGGACCCCCAGGGGGCGGATGAACACCGGGGAGCTGTTTTTT. Residues: CASTWTPRGRMNTGELFF.

Turning to this clonotype: The CDR3 ends on some other residue instead of the conserved phenylalanine or tryptophan, so this is likely a read error. It is unclear where the CDR3 begins or ends on the DNA, so no DNA is shown, and the CDR3 is as TCRdb lists it. The CDR3 loop reads CASGSGTR. The gene calls are TRBV2 and TRBJ1-6; TRBD1, the table's D call, lacks a check against the DNA. The CDR3 has 8 amino acids, counting both end residues. The germline gives CDR1 SNHLY, CDR2 FYNNEI.

This chain uses TRBV10-3 with TRBJ1-2; TRBD1 agrees at 7 bases. There are 14 residues in the CDR3. Germline trimming cut 4 bases from V and 4 bases from J; bases unmatched to any gene: 6. CDR1 is ENHRY and CDR2 is SYGVKD in the germline V gene. For the CDR3, the DNA is TGTGCCATCAGTGCCGGGACAGAGGGCTATGGCTACACCTTC. Its protein product is CAISAGTEGYGYTF.

The table lists this clonotype with a few counts. A read error may account for a junction end that differs from germline. V is TRBV29-1 and J is TRBJ2-7; D remains ambiguous. The germline V gene encodes CDR1 SQVTM and CDR2 ANQGSEA. This CDR3 region has 11 residues. The CDR3 bases are TGCAGCGCCACGGGCCCGGTGGAGCTGTACTTC. Its translation: CSATGPVELYF.

This clonotype was found many times. The chain uses TRBV14 and TRBJ2-7, with 7 bases identical to TRBD1. The CDR3 totals 13 residues. Losses at the gene ends were 3 bases for V and 5 bases for J; bases not matched to a gene: 4. From germline, CDR1 is SGHDN and CDR2 FVKESK. The CDR3 region has the DNA TGTGCCAGCAGCCAGTCGCAGGGGGACGAGCAGTACTTC. It encodes CASSQSQGDEQYF.

Points on this clonotype: The junction departs from germline at one end; a sequencing error may be responsible. V and J are TRBV10-3 and TRBJ2-3, with TRBD2 matching over 10 bases. CDR1 and CDR2 (germline): ENHRY, SYGVKD. This CDR3 has 15 residues. Here the CDR3 DNA reads TGTCCCATCAGCAGGACTAGCGGTAGCACAGATACGCAGTATTTT. This encodes CPISRTSGSTDTQYF.

This clonotype occurred many times. The V gene is TRBV2, the J gene TRBJ1-4, with 7 bases aligning to TRBD1. J lost 8 bases, V lost 3 bases, and 9 bases had no gene match. The CDR3 consists of 15 residues. Germline V gives CDR1 SNHLY, CDR2 FYNNEI. The CDR3 DNA sequence: TGTGCCAGCAGTGATCTGGGACAGTCATACGAAAAACTGTTTTTT. As protein: CASSDLGQSYEKLFF.

V gene TRBV4-1 combines with J gene TRBJ2-2; 7 bases match TRBD1. The CDR3 loop spans 14 amino acids. V gave up 9 bases and J gave up 4 bases; unmatched junction bases: 8. Germline CDR1 is MGHRA and CDR2 is YSYEKL. CDR3 region: CASKDRSGTGELFF. The CDR3 nucleotides read TGCGCCAGTAAGGACAGGTCGGGCACCGGGGAGCTGTTTTTT.

The V gene is TRBV15, the J gene TRBJ2-5, with a possible D match to TRBD2 (7 bases). Germline V gene lookup returns CDR1 LNHNV and CDR2 YYDKDF (reference sequence). Trimming took 4 bases from V and 9 from J, leaving 21 bases between them. This CDR3 is 15 amino acids long. The CDR3 DNA reads TGTGCCACCAGCATTCGTTGGGGGGGCAATCAGCCCCAGTACTTC. It translates to CATSIRWGGNQPQYF.

Many counts were recorded for this clonotype. This chain uses TRBV11-2 with TRBJ2-7; 10 bases agree with TRBD1. The V gene end was trimmed by 4 bases and the J gene end by 6 bases; junction bases not matched to a gene: 12. Looked up from germline, CDR1 is SGHAT and CDR2 is FQNNGV. CDR3 length equals 16 residues. In nucleotides, the CDR3 is TGTGCCAGCAGCTCGCCTTCCGGGACAGGGGTACTCGAGCAGTACTTC. As protein: CASSSPSGTGVLEQYF.

The genes are TRBV29-1 and TRBJ1-2, with 9 bases matching TRBD1. Unmatched junction bases numbered 3, after V lost 5 bases and J lost 5 bases. Per germline, CDR1 SQVTM and CDR2 ANQGSEA. The CDR3 contains 12 residues. CDR3 residues: CSVRTGAYGYTF. In DNA, the CDR3 is TGCAGCGTTAGGACAGGGGCGTATGGCTACACCTTC.

The V call is TRBV7-2, the J call TRBJ1-1; possibly TRBD1 for D (6 bases). V lost 2 bases to trimming and J lost 11 bases, with 15 bases between them. Looked up from germline, CDR1 is SGHTA and CDR2 is FQGNSA. The CDR3 length is 13 residues. For the CDR3, the DNA is TGTGCCAGCAGCTTAACCGGGACAACGAACGCTTTCTTT. Translated: CASSLTGTTNAFF.

This clonotype was observed at least ten times. This CDR3 reads CASNTGTGGFGSPLHF. CDR3 DNA sequence: TGTGCCAGCAACACCGGGACAGGGGGCTTCGGTTCACCCCTCCACTTT. The chain carries TRBV12-3 or TRBV12-4 and TRBJ1-6, with TRBD1 identical over 12 bases. V dropped 7 bases and J dropped 9; count of bases not matched to a gene: 10. This CDR3 contains 16 residues.

A remark on this clonotype: The conserved closing phenylalanine or tryptophan is absent in this CDR3, likely reflecting a read error. V is TRBV7-9 and J is TRBJ2-5, with 10 bases identical to TRBD2. The ends lost 5 bases at V and 4 bases at J; junction bases unmatched: 7. CDR3 length equals 15 residues. CDR1 and CDR2 (germline): SEHNR, FQNEAQ (reference sequence). The CDR3 DNA reads TGTGCCAGCAGCAGACAGCGGGGGGGCCGAGAGACCCAGTACCTC. Translating it yields CASSRQRGGRETQYL.

This clonotype was seen repeatedly, ten times or more. The chain links TRBV7-9 to TRBJ1-3; D is unresolved. This CDR3 has 15 amino acids. Trimming removed 2 bases at V and 0 bases at J, with 8 bases between. Per the germline V gene, CDR1 is SEHNR and CDR2 is FQNEAQ (reference sequence). DNA for the CDR3: TGTGCCAGCAGCTTATATCAAGACTCTGGAAACACCATATATTTT. It specifies CASSLYQDSGNTIYF.

This clonotype has ten or more counts. J is TRBJ1-1 and V is TRBV7-9; D possibly corresponds to TRBD1 (5 bases). In germline, CDR1 is SEHNR, CDR2 FQNEAQ (reference sequence). The V end lost 4 bases, the J end lost 3 bases, and 12 bases lay between the germline ends. The CDR3 is made up of 14 amino acids. CDR3: CASSSTGGYTEAFF. In nucleotides, the CDR3 is TGTGCCAGCAGCTCAACGGGGGGATACACTGAAGCTTTCTTT.

The chain links TRBV24-1 to TRBJ2-5, with 14 bases matching TRBD2. V shed 5 bases and J 5 bases; nucleotides not matched to a gene: 6. CDR1 and CDR2 from the germline V gene are KGHDR and SFDVKD. CDR3 length equals 16 residues. In DNA form, the CDR3 reads TGTGCCACCAGTGCTCCCTGGACTAGCGGGGGGGAGACCCAGTACTTC. This gives the protein CATSAPWTSGGETQYF.

This chain connects TRBV25-1 to TRBJ2-3; 9 bases align to TRBD2. V shed 6 bases and J 2 bases; nucleotides not matched to a gene: 6. Germline-derived CDR1 and CDR2 are MGHDK and SYGVNS. The CDR3 runs to 15 residues. CDR3 loop: CASSILAGPTDTQYF. The DNA for the CDR3 is TGTGCCAGCAGCATTCTAGCGGGACCCACAGATACGCAGTATTTT.

Turning to this clonotype: A much larger clonotype is one base distant, so this may be a read error. This chain joins TRBV19 and TRBJ1-1, with D unclear. The length of the CDR3 is 13 residues. The germline CDR1 and CDR2 sequences are LNHDA and SQIVND (reference sequence). CDR3 in amino acids: CASSIGLGTEASF. For the CDR3, the DNA is TGTGCCAGTAGTATCGGTTTGGGCACTGAAGCTTCCTTT.

This clonotype occurred many times. V is TRBV10-2 and J is TRBJ1-1; no definite D call. Germline V gives CDR1 WSHSY, CDR2 SAAADI. The CDR3 runs 13 residues. Between the trimmed V and J ends, which lost 6 bases and 3 bases, there was a span of 11 bases. The CDR3 region has the DNA TGCGCCAGCAGGATGACTGTGGACACTGAAGCTTTCTTT. Translation gives CASRMTVDTEAFF.

This clonotype was observed at least ten times. This chain joins TRBV7-2 and TRBJ2-7; TRBD2 matches 7 bases. After removal of 1 base from V and 7 bases from J, the junction contained 10 bases not matched to a gene. This CDR3 contains 15 residues. CDR1 and CDR2 from the germline V gene are SGHTA and FQGNSA. The CDR3 DNA reads TGTGCCAGCAGCTTAGGGGCCGGGAGGCTTGGGGAGCAGTACTTC. This gives the protein CASSLGAGRLGEQYF.

This clonotype came up many times. This chain links TRBV7-2 with TRBJ1-6; possible D gene TRBD1, 5 bases. Trimming left V 5 bases short and J 7 bases short, with 18 bases between. The CDR3 extends over 16 amino acids. Germline V CDR1 and CDR2: SGHTA, FQGNSA. The CDR3 nucleotides read TGTGCCAGCAGCCCGACGGCCGGGGCCCCCAATTCACCCCTCCACTTT. The encoded protein is CASSPTAGAPNSPLHF.

The V and J genes are TRBV25-1 and TRBJ1-1, with 7 bases identical to TRBD1. J was trimmed by 5 bases and V by 8 bases; bases with no gene match: 8. Germline CDR1 is MGHDK and CDR2 is SYGVNS. The CDR3 runs 13 residues. The CDR3 is CASLTTGRTEAFF. For the CDR3, the DNA is TGTGCCAGCCTGACGACAGGGCGGACTGAAGCTTTCTTT.